The clone carrying this TCR beta chain was picked up a small number of times. Its target is not known. These data come from a study of Graves' ophthalmopathy and Graves' hyperthyroidism. General study findings and limits: Most thyroid clonotypes expanded beyond 0.001 frequency were also found in blood. Ophthalmopathy progression was predicted by the model at about 69% sensitivity and approximately 73% specificity. Sensitivity of 87.88% and specificity of less than 82% were achieved when a 13-signature model separated ophthalmopathy from stable hyperthyroidism.

The length of the CDR3 is 16 residues. V lost 6 bases and J lost 4; bases outside the gene matches: 7. CDR1 SGDLS and CDR2 YYNGEE come from the germline V gene. TCR beta CDR3 amplification used RNA transcripts. First-round RT-PCR with HTBI primers preceded a second-round multiplex PCR. TCRdb re-called the multiplex PCR reads through MiXCR, storing one row per CDR3 protein. Among about 1.1 million distinct CDR3 sequences, 35% to 40% were seen once, and the ten largest hold approximately 10%. Hyperthyroidism patients had new diagnoses, durations under 2 months, and ages of 18 to 65. Source material: peripheral blood or thyroid tissue (not recorded which). The J gene is TRBJ2-2, the V gene TRBV9, with 12 bases matching TRBD2. This clonotype was sampled from an adult man with Graves' hyperthyroidism. The CDR3 sequence: CASISSGRATTGELFF. The CDR3 DNA is TGTGCCAGCATTTCTAGCGGGAGGGCCACCACCGGGGAGCTGTTTTTT. Looking up the rest from reference TRBV9 and TRBJ2-2 gives the full variable domain: DSGVTQTPKHLITATGQRVTLRCSPRSGDLSVYWYQQSLDQGLQFLIQYYNGEERAKGNILERFSAQQFPDLHSELNLSSLELGDSALYFCASISSGRATTGELFFGEGSRLTVL.